Listed here are 4 T cell receptor beta chains from one sample, sequenced in a study of regulatory T cells in long-lasting Graves disease. Documented time point: persistent/refractory GD, antithyroid drugs over 5 years with positive TRAb. Extracted PBMC RNA gave rise to the TCR library. Through Arm-PCR of CDR3 regions and iRepertoire HTBI primers, TCR beta libraries were built. TCRdb used MiXCR to reprocess the multiplex PCR reads, holding one entry per CDR3 protein. Among about 470,000 distinct CDR3 sequences listed, around 21% were seen once. Sequences were derived from peripheral blood mononuclear cells (PBMCs), sampled when the disease was refractory, from a patient treated with antithyroid drugs. Every receptor here comes from a female donor with Graves disease.

The table lists this clonotype with many counts. The chain is built from TRBV28 and TRBJ1-5; TRBD1 agrees at 10 bases. Losses at the gene ends were 5 bases for V and 2 bases for J; bases not matched to a gene: 3. Germline V gives CDR1 MDHEN, CDR2 SYDVKM. This CDR3 is 15 amino acids long. CDR3 loop: CASSIGTGGNQPQHF. In nucleotides, the CDR3 is TGTGCCAGCAGTATCGGGACAGGGGGCAATCAGCCCCAGCATTTT.

This clonotype showed up many times. V usage is TRBV6-2 or TRBV6-3 and J usage is TRBJ1-2; D is undetermined. CDR1 and CDR2 from the germline V gene are MNHEY and SVGEGT. Trimming stripped 4 bases from V and 7 bases from J, with 13 bases between. CDR3 length: 13 residues. CDR3 loop: CASSWLQMVGYTF. The DNA for the CDR3 is TGTGCCAGCAGTTGGTTGCAGATGGTTGGCTACACCTTC.

The chain couples TRBV3-1 to TRBJ2-6; the D gene is possibly TRBD2 (5 bases). Looked up from germline, CDR1 is LGHDT and CDR2 is YNNKEL (reference sequence). V was clipped by 2 bases and J by 2 bases, with 10 bases between them. This CDR3 region has 16 residues. The DNA for the CDR3 is TGTGCCAGCAGCCAAAAGGGAGCGACTGGGGCCAACGTCCTGACTTTC. This gives the protein CASSQKGATGANVLTF. Variable domain in full (rest from reference TRBV3-1 and TRBJ2-6): DTAVSQTPKYLVTQMGNDKSIKCEQNLGHDTMYWYKQDSKKFLKIMFSYNNKELIINETVPNRFSPKSPDKAHLNLHINSLELGDSAVYFCASSQKGATGANVLTFGAGSRLTVL.

The chain joins TRBV9 to TRBJ1-5; 7 bases match TRBD1. The CDR3 spans 15 residues. Trimming at V came to 3 bases and at J to 2 bases, leaving 5 bases not matched to a gene. Germline V gene lookup returns CDR1 SGDLS and CDR2 YYNGEE. The CDR3: CASSAGDRGNQPQHF. The CDR3 DNA sequence: TGTGCCAGCAGCGCTGGAGACAGGGGCAATCAGCCCCAGCATTTT. The whole variable domain, remainder taken from reference TRBV9 and TRBJ1-5, is DSGVTQTPKHLITATGQRVTLRCSPRSGDLSVYWYQQSLDQGLQFLIQYYNGEERAKGNILERFSAQQFPDLHSELNLSSLELGDSALYFCASSAGDRGNQPQHFGDGTRLSIL.